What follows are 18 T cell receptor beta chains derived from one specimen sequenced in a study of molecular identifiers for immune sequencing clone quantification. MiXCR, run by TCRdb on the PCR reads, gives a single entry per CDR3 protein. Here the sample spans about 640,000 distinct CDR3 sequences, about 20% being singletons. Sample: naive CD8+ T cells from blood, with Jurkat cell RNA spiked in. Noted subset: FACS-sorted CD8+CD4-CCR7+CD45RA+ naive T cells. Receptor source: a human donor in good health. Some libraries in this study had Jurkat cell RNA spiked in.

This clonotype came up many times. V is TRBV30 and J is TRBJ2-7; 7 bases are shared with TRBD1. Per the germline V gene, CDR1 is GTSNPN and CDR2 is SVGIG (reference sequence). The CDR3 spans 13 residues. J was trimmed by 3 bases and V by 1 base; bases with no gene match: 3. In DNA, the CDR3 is TGTGCCTGGAGTGCGGGACAGAGCTACGAGCAGTACTTC. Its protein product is CAWSAGQSYEQYF.

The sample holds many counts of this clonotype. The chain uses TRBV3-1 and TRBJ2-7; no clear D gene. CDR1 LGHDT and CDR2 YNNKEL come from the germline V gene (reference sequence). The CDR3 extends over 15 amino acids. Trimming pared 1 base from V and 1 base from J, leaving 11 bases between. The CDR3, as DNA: TGTGCCAGCAGCCAAGTCCCCGCCGCATCCTACGAGCAGTACTTC. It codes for CASSQVPAASYEQYF.

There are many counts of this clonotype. The CDR3 DNA reads TGTGCCAGCAGCCTTGACAGGGTCTACGAGCAGTACTTC. It is translated as CASSLDRVYEQYF. This chain connects TRBV6-2 or TRBV6-3 to TRBJ2-7, with 7 bases aligning to TRBD1. V shed 6 bases and J 3 bases; nucleotides not matched to a gene: 5. CDR3 length: 13 amino acids. The germline V gene encodes CDR1 MNHEY and CDR2 SVGEGT.

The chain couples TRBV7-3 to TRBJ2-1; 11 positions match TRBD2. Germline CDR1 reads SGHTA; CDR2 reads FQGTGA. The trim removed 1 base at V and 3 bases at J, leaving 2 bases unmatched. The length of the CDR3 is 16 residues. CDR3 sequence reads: CASSLMTSGIYNEQFF. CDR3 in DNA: TGTGCCAGCAGCTTAATGACTAGCGGGATCTACAATGAGCAGTTCTTC.

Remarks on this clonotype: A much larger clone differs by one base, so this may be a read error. The CDR3 coding sequence is TGCGCCAGCAGCCAAGACAGGGGGAACGGTTACGAGCAGTACTTC. This sequence encodes CASSQDRGNGYEQYF. The V and J genes are TRBV4-3 and TRBJ2-7, with 7 bases aligning to TRBD1. This CDR3 is 15 amino acids long. Looked up from germline, CDR1 is LGHNA and CDR2 is YSLEER. Germline trimming cut 0 bases from V and 4 bases from J; bases unmatched to any gene: 6.

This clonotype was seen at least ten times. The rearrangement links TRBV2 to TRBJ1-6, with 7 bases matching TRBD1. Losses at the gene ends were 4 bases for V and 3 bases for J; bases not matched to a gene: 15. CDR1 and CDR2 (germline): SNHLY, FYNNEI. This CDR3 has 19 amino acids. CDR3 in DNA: TGTGCCAGCAGTGCAGCCAGTTGGGAGGGACAGTACTATAATTCACCCCTCCACTTT. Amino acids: CASSAASWEGQYYNSPLHF.

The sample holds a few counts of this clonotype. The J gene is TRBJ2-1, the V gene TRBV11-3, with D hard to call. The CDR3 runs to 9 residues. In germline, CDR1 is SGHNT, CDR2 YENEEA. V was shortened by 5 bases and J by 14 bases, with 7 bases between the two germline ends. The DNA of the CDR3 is TGTGCCAGCAGCATATTCGAGTTCTTC. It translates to CASSIFEFF. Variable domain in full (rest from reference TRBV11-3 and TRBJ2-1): EAGVVQSPRYKIIEKKQPVAFWCNPISGHNTLYWYLQNLGQGPELLIRYENEEAVDDSQLPKDRFSAERLKGVDSTLKIQPAELGDSAVYLCASSIFEFFGPGTRLTVL.

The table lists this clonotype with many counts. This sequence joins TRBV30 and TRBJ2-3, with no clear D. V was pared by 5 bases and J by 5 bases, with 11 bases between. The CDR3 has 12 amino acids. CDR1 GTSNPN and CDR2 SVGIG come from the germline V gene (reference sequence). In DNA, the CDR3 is TGTGCCTGGGAGTTAGGCGAAGATACGCAGTATTTT. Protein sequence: CAWELGEDTQYF.

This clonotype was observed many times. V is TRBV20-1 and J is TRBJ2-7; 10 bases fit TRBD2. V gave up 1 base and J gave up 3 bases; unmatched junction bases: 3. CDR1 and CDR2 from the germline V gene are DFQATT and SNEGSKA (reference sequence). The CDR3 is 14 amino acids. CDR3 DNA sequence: TGCAGTGCTAGAGGTGTAGCGGGAGGCTACGAGCAGTACTTC. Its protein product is CSARGVAGGYEQYF.

The CDR3 spells CASSSLRGPAEDEQYF. The CDR3 coding sequence is TGTGCCAGCAGTTCGTTGAGGGGGCCGGCGGAGGACGAGCAGTACTTC. The chain carries TRBV28 and TRBJ2-7; TRBD1 matches 7 bases. The CDR3 spans 16 residues. The germline V gene has CDR1 MDHEN and CDR2 SYDVKM. V dropped 4 bases and J dropped 5; count of bases not matched to a gene: 14.

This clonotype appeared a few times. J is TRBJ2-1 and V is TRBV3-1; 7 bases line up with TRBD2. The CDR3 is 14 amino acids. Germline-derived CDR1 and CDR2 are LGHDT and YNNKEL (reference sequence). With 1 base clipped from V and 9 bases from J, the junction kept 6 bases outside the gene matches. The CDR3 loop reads CASSQVAGVGEQFF. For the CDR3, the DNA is TGTGCCAGCAGCCAAGTGGCGGGAGTTGGTGAGCAGTTCTTC.

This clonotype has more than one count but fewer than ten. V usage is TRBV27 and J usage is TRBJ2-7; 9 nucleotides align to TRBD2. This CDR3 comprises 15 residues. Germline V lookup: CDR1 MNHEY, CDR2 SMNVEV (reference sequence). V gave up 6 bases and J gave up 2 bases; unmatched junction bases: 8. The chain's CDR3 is CASRISGGFPYEQYF. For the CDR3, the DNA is TGTGCCAGCAGGATTAGCGGGGGATTCCCCTACGAGCAGTACTTC.

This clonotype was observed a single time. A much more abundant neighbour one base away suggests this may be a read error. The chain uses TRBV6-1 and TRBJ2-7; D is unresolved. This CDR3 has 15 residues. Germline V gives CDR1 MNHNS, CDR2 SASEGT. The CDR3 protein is CASSERSVRYYEQCF. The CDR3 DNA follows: TGTGCCAGCAGTGAACGGTCGGTCCGTTACTACGAGCAGTGCTTC.

The CDR3 bases are TGTGCCAGCAGCCAGACAGGTAACAATGAGCAGTTCTTC. It specifies CASSQTGNNEQFF. The chain couples TRBV7-9 to TRBJ2-1; possible D gene TRBD1, 6 bases. V lost 5 bases to trimming and J lost 5 bases, with 10 bases between them. The CDR3 sequence is 13 residues long. Germline loops: CDR1 SEHNR, CDR2 FQNEAQ (reference sequence).

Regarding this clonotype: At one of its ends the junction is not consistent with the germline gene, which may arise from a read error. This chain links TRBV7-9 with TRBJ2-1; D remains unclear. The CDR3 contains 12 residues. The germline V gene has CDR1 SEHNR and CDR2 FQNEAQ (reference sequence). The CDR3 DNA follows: TGTGCCAGCAGCCCGAGTAACAACGAGCAGTTCTTC. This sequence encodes CASSPSNNEQFF.

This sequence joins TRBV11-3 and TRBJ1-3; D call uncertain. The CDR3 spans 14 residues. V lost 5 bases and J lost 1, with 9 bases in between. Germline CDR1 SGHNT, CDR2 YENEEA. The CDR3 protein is CASSPAGSGNTIYF. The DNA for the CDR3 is TGTGCCAGCAGCCCGGCGGGGTCTGGAAACACCATATATTTT.

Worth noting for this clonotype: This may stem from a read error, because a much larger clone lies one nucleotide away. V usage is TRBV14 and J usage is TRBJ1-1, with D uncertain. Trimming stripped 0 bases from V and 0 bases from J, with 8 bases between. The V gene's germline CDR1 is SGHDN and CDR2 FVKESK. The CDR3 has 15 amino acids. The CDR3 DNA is TGTGCCAGCAGCCAAGAAATGAACCTGAACACTGAAGCTTTCTTT. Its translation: CASSQEMNLNTEAFF.

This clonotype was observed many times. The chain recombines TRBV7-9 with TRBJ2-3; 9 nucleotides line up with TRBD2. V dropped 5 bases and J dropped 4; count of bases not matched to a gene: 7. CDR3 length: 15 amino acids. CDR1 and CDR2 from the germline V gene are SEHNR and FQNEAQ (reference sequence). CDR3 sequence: CASSPLGGGADTQYF. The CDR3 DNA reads TGTGCCAGCAGCCCCCTAGGCGGGGGGGCAGATACGCAGTATTTT.